This T cell receptor (beta chain) was sequenced in a study of blood T cell repertoires in COVID-19. Study-level information: Collection of acute and convalescent COVID-19 samples took place in the United States, Italy and Spain. T cells, B-cell-depleted T cells, or PBMCs supplied cDNA or gDNA.

The protocol was immunoSEQ multiplex PCR, while the TCRdb copy is restricted to in-frame clones and leaves out a portion. Among over 85,000 clones listed, 80% to 90% were seen once. Germline V gene sequence: CDR1 MNHEY, CDR2 SMNVEV (reference sequence). This CDR3 has 15 amino acids. Trimming cost V 0 bases and J 3 bases; bases outside gene matches: 4. The genes are TRBV27 and TRBJ2-7, with 8 nucleotides matching TRBD1. The sequenced sample was peripheral blood. The origin of this receptor is an elderly woman with acute or convalescent COVID-19. The CDR3 DNA sequence: TGTGCCAGCAGTTTATCCTCAGGGGGCGACTACGAGCAGTACTTC. Protein: CASSLSSGGDYEQYF.